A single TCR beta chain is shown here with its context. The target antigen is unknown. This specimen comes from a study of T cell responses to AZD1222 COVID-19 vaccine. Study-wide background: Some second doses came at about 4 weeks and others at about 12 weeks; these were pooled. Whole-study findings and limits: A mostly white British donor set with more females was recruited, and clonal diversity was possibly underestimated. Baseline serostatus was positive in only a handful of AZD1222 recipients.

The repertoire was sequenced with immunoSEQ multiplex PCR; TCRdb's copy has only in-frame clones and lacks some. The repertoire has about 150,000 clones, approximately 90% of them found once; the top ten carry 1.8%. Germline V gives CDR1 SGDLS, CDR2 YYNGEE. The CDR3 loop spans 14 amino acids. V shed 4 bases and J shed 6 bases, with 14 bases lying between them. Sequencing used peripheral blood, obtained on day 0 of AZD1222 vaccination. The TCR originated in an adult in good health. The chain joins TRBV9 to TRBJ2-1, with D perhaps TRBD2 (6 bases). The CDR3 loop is CASSLTGARNEQFF. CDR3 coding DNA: TGTGCCAGCAGCCTTACGGGAGCCCGCAATGAGCAGTTCTTC.